This is a list of T cell receptor beta chains from one sample in a study of T cells in Graves' hyperthyroidism and ophthalmopathy. TCRdb reprocessed the multiplex PCR reads via MiXCR and lists one record per CDR3 protein. The sample includes approximately 420,000 distinct CDR3 sequences, under 15% of them seen just once. Sequencing used blood. These receptor sequences come from a woman under 40 with Graves' hyperthyroidism. The conserved cysteine and the conserved F or W are not part of the CDR3 here. Clone size is shown for a subset of rows, as once, few, many or a class of expanded clone.

>NA|TRBJ2-7|TRBV6-1
ASSEGFDSTYEQY
>many|TRBJ2-7|TRBV6-6
ASSYSTGTVESDEQY
>many|TRBJ2-7|TRBV2
ASSASSYEQY
>many|TRBJ2-1|TRBV12-3/TRBV12-4
ASRLQGSDEQF
>NA|TRBJ2-7|TRBV6-1
ASKTGYSYEQY
>many|TRBJ2-7|TRBV7-9
ASSLAAAGAYEQY
>many|TRBJ2-2|TRBV2
ASSTGTSGHPDTGELF
>many|TRBJ2-3|TRBV12-3/TRBV12-4
ASGPLAGGTDTQY
>many|TRBJ2-1|TRBV7-2
ASSRTGTAYNEQF
>many|TRBJ2-7|TRBV6-1
ASSEGASGISEQY
>many|TRBJ1-1|TRBV11-1
ASGHPNTEAF
>many|TRBJ1-1|TRBV6-2/TRBV6-3
ASSYRIRVTEAF
>NA|TRBJ2-1|TRBV2
ASRDDHPRASGIINEQF
>few|TRBJ2-7|TRBV30
AWSLAGGGGQY
>many|TRBJ2-2|TRBV2
ASSTGGGGSGELF
>many|TRBJ2-1|TRBV24-1
ATSEEGLRF
>NA|TRBJ1-1|TRBV5-1
ASSSTSSYYTEAF
>many|TRBJ2-2|TRBV6-1
ASSPIQGAGELF
>NA|TRBJ2-1|TRBV5-1
ASSLAYEQF
>many|TRBJ2-1|TRBV10-3
AISAGQGSSYNEQF
>NA|TRBJ2-2|TRBV6-1
ASDTGLNTGELF
>few|TRBJ2-1|TRBV20-1
SALDTHNEQF
>NA|TRBJ1-5|TRBV7-2
ASSLAAGKYQPQH
>many|TRBJ1-1|TRBV7-9
ASSLRGYTEAF
>many|TRBJ1-1|TRBV20-1
SASPYGPNTEAF
>NA|TRBJ2-1|TRBV19
ASSIILAGVDEQF
>few|TRBJ2-1|TRBV20-1
SARLAGADRPYNEQF
>NA|TRBJ2-1|TRBV30
AWSVGLAGFEQF
>few|TRBJ2-5|TRBV20-1
SGEDRVSSQETQY
>few|TRBJ2-5|TRBV20-1
SARVREQETQY
>few|TRBJ2-3|TRBV11-1
ASSYRDREFEDTQY
>many|TRBJ2-5|TRBV9
ASSVTSGRNVQETQY
>NA|TRBJ2-1|TRBV5-6
ASRLGLGGEQL
>NA|TRBJ2-2|TRBV19
ASISWTGELF
>many|TRBJ2-5|TRBV28
ASTIVSGTQETQY
>NA|TRBJ2-1|TRBV3-1
ASSQAGPGGYNEQF
>many|TRBJ2-2|TRBV12-3/TRBV12-4
ASSLGDPGELF
>NA|TRBJ2-3|TRBV28
ASSSRLAGGSHTDTQY
>many|TRBJ2-1|TRBV24-1
ATSARQPSSYNEQF
>many|TRBJ2-1|TRBV28
ASNEQGSSYNEQF
>NA|TRBJ1-5|TRBV7-2
ASSLSGQGKQPQH
>NA|TRBJ2-1|TRBV10-3
AISERDEQF
>few|TRBJ2-7|TRBV4-1
ASAIDRGFNYEQY
>NA|TRBJ1-1|TRBV18
ASSPWGTSDTEAF
>few|TRBJ2-7|TRBV10-3
AISLRGYEQY
>NA|TRBJ2-2|TRBV29-1
SGGRNTGELF
>many|TRBJ1-4|TRBV7-2
ASSGAGAPNEKLF
>many|TRBJ2-3|TRBV7-2
ASSQGGRTSDTQY
>many|TRBJ2-7|TRBV7-9
ASSLGSGDEQY
>many|TRBJ2-3|TRBV5-1
ASSLGDRDADTQY
>many|TRBJ1-1|TRBV20-1
SARTGNQMNTEAF
>many|TRBJ2-1|TRBV20-1
SARDLLASSYNEQF
>NA|TRBJ2-1|TRBV27
ASSTGQGWNEQF
>NA|TRBJ1-2|TRBV7-3
ASSVDINYGYT
>many|TRBJ2-3|TRBV6-1
ASSDRMDYFTDTQY
>few|TRBJ1-1|TRBV5-1
ASSRGQGAGTEAF
>NA|TRBJ1-1|TRBV11-2
ASSLDYLNTEAF
>NA|TRBJ2-1|TRBV7-2
ASSLAQGEQF
>NA|TRBJ1-2|TRBV5-4
ASTPSPGFGGYT
>NA|TRBJ2-7|TRBV20-1
SAPDRGRVFGELY